This T cell receptor (beta chain) is drawn from a study of sequential checkpoint blockade in melanoma. Whole-study context: Patients were randomized 1:1 to nivolumab-then-ipilimumab or ipilimumab-then-nivolumab first-line. After both sequences, patients received maintenance nivolumab.

Some clones are missing from TCRdb's copy, which holds only in-frame ones; the method was immunoSEQ multiplex PCR. The data hold 20,000 to 25,000 clones, with over 75% observed a single time. Treatment here: randomized to nivolumab then ipilimumab (arm A) or the reverse (arm B). Patients had received no earlier DNA-damaging chemotherapy. PBMC sorting kept live CD3+CD8+ cells without CD19 or CD56. The V and J ends lost 5 bases and 1 base respectively, with 12 bases between them. Germline V gives CDR1 LNHDA, CDR2 SQIVND (reference sequence). This CDR3 has 15 residues. Sequenced material: CD8+ T cells sorted from blood (inferred from file names), taken from a patient given nivolumab and ipilimumab in sequence. The chain is built from TRBV19 and TRBJ2-1; D unresolved. This sequence was found in a human donor with melanoma. The CDR3 reads CASSSRVVSYNEQFF. The CDR3 nucleotides are TGTGCCAGTAGTTCACGCGTGGTGTCCTACAATGAGCAGTTCTTC.